This T cell receptor (beta chain) is from a study of response to subunit inactivated influenza vaccine. Points from the study as a whole: The authors put forward the suggestion that each seasonal influenza vaccination may bring in only a limited number of new T cells.

Trimming took off 0 bases at V and 4 bases at J, with 12 bases between the two ends. The CDR3 totals 16 residues. CDR1 and CDR2 (germline): LGHNA, YSLEER. Each CDR3 protein is one row after TCRdb ran MiXCR on the RT-PCR reads. This repertoire shows about 520,000 distinct CDR3 sequences, around 7.9% found once; its top ten account for about 12%. This clonotype showed up many times. What it recognizes is unknown. This receptor was identified in a man in his fifties or sixties who received an inactivated influenza vaccine. The specimen comprised PBMCs from blood, sampled about 23 months after vaccination. V gene TRBV4-3 combines with J gene TRBJ2-2; D unresolved. The CDR3 coding sequence is TGCGCCAGCAGCCAAGATCTCCGGCAGCCCACCGGGGAGCTGTTTTTT. Its protein is CASSQDLRQPTGELFF.